These 22 T cell receptor beta chains were sequenced from one sample in a study of cytomegalovirus exposure and HLA in healthy donors. A multiplex PCR was run with 60 Vbeta primers and 13 Jbeta primers. Assay used: immunoSEQ multiplex PCR; TCRdb lists only in-frame clones, some missing. The data contain around 80,000 clones, under 80% of them singletons. Material: PBMCs. The receptors derive from a man aged 40-55 years in good health and CMV-seronegative.

With respect to this clone: Other DNA sequences in the sample encode the same CDR3. The chain has TRBV5-1 and TRBJ2-1; D not certain. V was cut by 0 bases and J by 0 bases, with 7 bases left in between. The CDR3 consists of 15 residues. From germline, CDR1 is SGHRS and CDR2 YFSETQ. CDR3 in DNA: TGCGCCAGCAGCTTGGTCGGTGACTCCTACAATGAGCAGTTCTTC. The encoded protein is CASSLVGDSYNEQFF.

The rearrangement links TRBV4-2 to TRBJ2-5, with TRBD1 identical over 9 bases. V was clipped by 3 bases and J by 5 bases; unmatched bases: 7. CDR1 is LGHNA, CDR2 YNFKEQ, per germline. CDR3 length equals 15 residues. The CDR3 bases are TGTGCCAGCAGCCACAAGATCGGGACAGGGGAGACCCAGTACTTC. It translates to CASSHKIGTGETQYF.

This clone occurred once. In DNA form, the CDR3 reads TGTGCCAGCAGCCAAGATTTTAGCGGGAGGGGGAATGAGCAGTTCTTC. This encodes CASSQDFSGRGNEQFF. V and J are TRBV4-2 and TRBJ2-1; TRBD2 matches at 11 bases. CDR3 size: 16 residues. Germline CDR1 is LGHNA and CDR2 is YNFKEQ. V shed 0 bases, J shed 7 bases, and the junction held 5 bases outside the gene matches.

The V gene is TRBV30, the J gene TRBJ2-1; TRBD1 agrees at 7 bases. There are 13 residues in the CDR3. From germline, CDR1 is GTSNPN and CDR2 SVGIG (reference sequence). V was pared by 5 bases and J by 6 bases, with 7 bases of the junction left unmatched. The CDR3 DNA reads TGTGCCTGGGACCGGGGACAGATCAATGAGCAGTTCTTC. This codes for CAWDRGQINEQFF.

This chain links TRBV2 with TRBJ2-6; 7 bases are shared with TRBD1. CDR3 length: 17 amino acids. CDR1 SNHLY and CDR2 FYNNEI come from the germline V gene. J was trimmed by 1 base and V by 8 bases; bases with no gene match: 11. The DNA of the CDR3 is TGTGCCAGCTCGAGAGGGGACAGATTATCTGGGGCCAACGTCCTGACTTTC. This encodes CASSRGDRLSGANVLTF.

On this clone itself: The junction differs from germline at one of its ends, possibly a read error. This chain links TRBV7-9 with TRBJ2-1; possibly TRBD2 for D (5 bases). Germline assignment: CDR1 SEHNR and CDR2 FQNEAQ (reference sequence). This CDR3 spans 15 amino acids. CDR3 residues: CSSSSQRPQYNEQFF. The CDR3 nucleotides are TGTTCCAGCAGCTCCCAGCGGCCTCAGTACAATGAGCAGTTCTTC.

The gene calls are TRBV2 and TRBJ2-7; no clear D gene. The CDR3 length is 11 residues. V lost 4 bases, J lost 7 bases, and 8 bases lay in between. Germline-derived CDR1 and CDR2 are SNHLY and FYNNEI. The CDR3 DNA is TGTGCCAGCAGTGTGACTGGGGAGCAGTACTTC. This encodes CASSVTGEQYF. The variable domain in full, with the rest retrieved from reference TRBV2 and TRBJ2-7, is EPEVTQTPSHQVTQMGQEVILRCVPISNHLYFYWYRQILGQKVEFLVSFYNNEISEKSEIFDDQFSVERPDGSNFTLKIRSTKLEDSAMYFCASSVTGEQYFGPGTRLTVT.

The genes are TRBV6-1 and TRBJ1-2, with 9 bases aligning to TRBD1. Germline V gene sequence: CDR1 MNHNS, CDR2 SASEGT. After removal of 4 bases from V and 4 bases from J, the junction contained 10 bases not matched to a gene. This CDR3 spans 16 amino acids. CDR3 protein: CASSGAGTGSSYGYTF. Here the CDR3 DNA reads TGTGCCAGCAGTGGAGCCGGGACAGGGTCCTCCTATGGCTACACCTTC.

The chain recombines TRBV7-9 with TRBJ1-5; possible D gene TRBD1, 5 bases. Trimming cost V 5 bases and J 3 bases, with 14 bases left between them. The CDR3 is made up of 15 amino acids. Germline V gives CDR1 SEHNR, CDR2 FQNEAQ (reference sequence). The CDR3 nucleotides read TGTGCCAGCAGCCTAGAGGGACTGCACAATCAGCCCCAGCATTTT. Translating it yields CASSLEGLHNQPQHF.

The rearrangement joins TRBV7-9 to TRBJ2-1; 13 bases line up with TRBD2. The ends lost 4 bases at V and 6 bases at J; junction bases unmatched: 3. This CDR3 contains 15 residues. Germline V gives CDR1 SEHNR, CDR2 FQNEAQ (reference sequence). CDR3 loop: CASSWTSGSRNEQFF. CDR3 DNA: TGTGCCAGCAGCTGGACTAGCGGGAGCCGCAATGAGCAGTTCTTC.

This clone was recorded once. CDR3 nucleotide sequence: TGTGCCTGGAGTCGGACAGTTAGCACAGATACGCAGTATTTT. Translating gives CAWSRTVSTDTQYF. J is TRBJ2-3 and V is TRBV30; D possibly corresponds to TRBD1 (6 bases). The CDR3 sequence is 14 residues long. Germline CDR1 and CDR2: GTSNPN and SVGIG (reference sequence). V was pared by 2 bases and J by 0 bases, with 9 bases between.

This sequence joins TRBV6-5 and TRBJ2-1; TRBD1 matches 9 bases. The CDR3 is 15 amino acids. The J segment lost 4 bases and the V segment lost 2 bases, leaving 3 bases of the junction unmatched. Germline V gene lookup returns CDR1 MNHEY and CDR2 SVGAGI. The CDR3 region has the DNA TGTGCCAGCAGTTACAGAGGACAGGGGTACAATGAGCAGTTCTTC. Its translation is CASSYRGQGYNEQFF.

This rearrangement joins TRBV2 to TRBJ1-2; tentatively, D is TRBD1 (5 bases). The ends were cut back, 4 bases at V and 4 bases at J, with 7 bases in the middle. Germline V gives CDR1 SNHLY, CDR2 FYNNEI. The CDR3 loop spans 12 amino acids. Here the CDR3 DNA reads TGTGCCAGCAGTGGTCAGGGCTATGGCTACACCTTC. Encoded protein: CASSGQGYGYTF. Using reference TRBV2 and TRBJ1-2 for the parts outside the CDR3, the full variable domain is EPEVTQTPSHQVTQMGQEVILRCVPISNHLYFYWYRQILGQKVEFLVSFYNNEISEKSEIFDDQFSVERPDGSNFTLKIRSTKLEDSAMYFCASSGQGYGYTFGSGTRLTVV.

This chain uses TRBV29-1 with TRBJ2-1; 9 positions agree with TRBD2. CDR1 is SQVTM and CDR2 is ANQGSEA in the germline V gene. The CDR3 is made up of 15 amino acids. V lost 4 bases to trimming and J lost 2 bases; unmatched junction nucleotides: 6. CDR3: CSVGMLAGPYNEQFF. Written as DNA, the CDR3 is TGCAGCGTTGGAATGCTAGCGGGGCCCTACAATGAGCAGTTCTTC.

This sequence joins TRBV7-9 and TRBJ2-5; 9 bases match TRBD2. This CDR3 region has 17 residues. Germline V gene data show CDR1 as SEHNR and CDR2 as FQNEAQ (reference sequence). After removal of 3 bases from V and 2 bases from J, the junction contained 10 bases not matched to a gene. CDR3 amino acids: CASSFSGAGGLQETQYF. The CDR3 DNA reads as TGTGCCAGCAGCTTTTCCGGAGCGGGAGGCCTACAAGAGACCCAGTACTTC.

The J gene is TRBJ2-3, the V gene TRBV4-2; 7 bases agree with TRBD2. CDR3 length equals 14 residues. Germline values: CDR1 LGHNA, CDR2 YNFKEQ. V was clipped by 8 bases and J by 4 bases; unmatched bases: 9. The CDR3 DNA reads as TGTGCCAGCGGTACTAGCGAACGGGCAGATACGCAGTATTTT. Residues: CASGTSERADTQYF.

Here the CDR3 reads CASSPPSRGPYGYTF. CDR3 bases: TGTGCCAGCTCACCACCGTCAAGAGGGCCCTATGGCTACACCTTC. The rearrangement joins TRBV18 to TRBJ1-2; D gene unclear. This CDR3 has 15 amino acids. V lost 0 bases and J lost 4, with 12 bases in between. The germline CDR1 and CDR2 sequences are KGHSH and LQKENI.

V usage is TRBV7-9 and J usage is TRBJ2-5, with TRBD2 matching over 10 bases. V lost 1 base, J lost 4 bases, and 12 bases stayed unmatched. The germline CDR1 and CDR2 sequences are SEHNR and FQNEAQ (reference sequence). The CDR3 loop spans 18 amino acids. The CDR3 reads CASSLGLAGVAGIETQYF. In DNA, the CDR3 is TGTGCCAGCAGCTTAGGCCTAGCGGGAGTAGCGGGGATAGAGACCCAGTACTTC.

This clone showed up just a few times. V usage is TRBV5-1 and J usage is TRBJ1-1; TRBD1 agrees at 8 bases. V trimming: 7 bases; J trimming: 2 bases; junction bases outside the gene matches: 7. Per the germline V gene, CDR1 is SGHRS and CDR2 is YFSETQ. The CDR3 runs 14 residues. The CDR3 sequence: CASALTGANTEAFF. Here the CDR3 DNA reads TGCGCCAGCGCCCTGACAGGGGCTAACACTGAAGCTTTCTTT.

DNA of the CDR3: TGTGCCAGCAGTGATGGGAGGGCTACTGAAGCTTTCTTT. It codes for CASSDGRATEAFF. V gene TRBV2 combines with J gene TRBJ1-1; D unresolved. CDR1 SNHLY and CDR2 FYNNEI come from the germline V gene. V was pared by 3 bases and J by 5 bases, with 10 bases between. This CDR3 contains 13 residues.

This clone was seen only a few times. The CDR3: CASCKGLAGATDTQYF. The CDR3 coding sequence is TGCGCCAGCTGCAAGGGACTAGCGGGAGCTACAGATACGCAGTATTTT. The chain has TRBV5-1 and TRBJ2-3; 14 bases match TRBD2. The CDR3 contains 16 residues. Germline-derived CDR1 and CDR2 are SGHRS and YFSETQ. V lost 7 bases to trimming and J lost 3 bases; unmatched junction nucleotides: 7.

The chain has TRBV19 and TRBJ2-1, with 9 bases matching TRBD2. J lost 7 bases, V lost 1 base, and 11 bases had no gene match. The germline V gene encodes CDR1 LNHDA and CDR2 SQIVND (reference sequence). The CDR3 has 17 residues. This chain's CDR3 is CASSIVIAGGPMNEQFF. The CDR3 DNA is TGTGCCAGTAGTATAGTCATTGCGGGAGGGCCAATGAATGAGCAGTTCTTC.